The TCR beta chain described here comes from a study of CD8+ T cells in alopecia areata. V lost 5 bases and J 4 bases, leaving 9 bases between the germline ends. This CDR3 is 12 amino acids long. CDR1 SQVTM and CDR2 ANQGSEA come from the germline V gene. In each case, RNA was isolated and then reverse transcribed into cDNA as the sequencing template. Assay: immunoSEQ multiplex PCR; the TCRdb copy retains only in-frame clones and omits some. The profile covers about 200,000 clones, with around two fifths appearing a single time and around 0.48% taken by the ten largest. Described treatment: oral pan-JAK inhibitor, 5-10 mg twice daily. Those with alopecia areata gave lesional scalp punch biopsies and peripheral blood.

The rearrangement links TRBV29-1 to TRBJ2-1, with D possibly matching TRBD1 (6 bases). This clonotype was sampled from a human donor with alopecia areata. Sequenced material: CD4+ T cells sorted from blood, taken between weeks 30 and 35, from a patient treated with tofacitinib. CDR3 region: CSVSTGYNEQFF. CDR3 bases: TGCAGCGTTTCGACAGGTTACAATGAGCAGTTCTTC.